A selection of T cell receptor beta chains follows, all from one sample in a study of beta chain features in type 1 diabetes. This table comes from immunoSEQ multiplex PCR, and its TCRdb copy is limited to in-frame clones, with some not included. The data contain 500,000 to 850,000 clones, around 15% of them seen just once; the ten biggest clones take up approximately 0.042%. The sample comprised naive CD4+ T cells from blood. The receptors stem from a man younger than 35 with type 1 diabetes. Both conserved end residues are part of each CDR3. D genes are given only for firm matches. Some rows mark clone size as missing; the rest say once, few, many or name a class of expanded clone.

NA	TRBV14	TRBJ1-1	NA	16	TGTGCCAGCAGCCAAGATAAAGTCGCGGGCCGGACTGAAGCTTTCTTT	CASSQDKVAGRTEAFF
NA	TRBV2	TRBJ2-1	NA	15	TGTGCCAGCAAGGTAGAAACAAGCTCCTACAATGAGCAGTTCTTC	CASKVETSSYNEQFF
NA	TRBV10-3	TRBJ2-1	NA	13	TGTGCCATCAGTGAGTCCAATCCGTCTAGCGAGTTCTTC	CAISESNPSSEFF
TRBD2	TRBV5-6	TRBJ2-3	NA	18	TGTGCCAGCAGCTCGTCTGGACTATCGCGGGGGTTCACAGATACGCAGTATTTT	CASSSSGLSRGFTDTQYF
NA	TRBV19	TRBJ1-5	few	17	TGTGCCAGTAGTTTCCAGGGGACCTCGGATAGCAATCAGCCCCAGCATTTT	CASSFQGTSDSNQPQHF
TRBD2	TRBV30	TRBJ2-3	few	16	TGTGCCTGGAGTCCCCGGGTGGCGGGAGGGTTGGATACGCAGTATTTT	CAWSPRVAGGLDTQYF
TRBD1	TRBV6-6	TRBJ1-2	few	15	TGTGCCAACTCGGCCCGGGACGAGGGGGCGTATGGCTACACCTTC	CANSARDEGAYGYTF
TRBD1	TRBV6-6	TRBJ2-7	NA	15	TGTGCCAGCAGCCGACAGGGTCACTTATCCTACGAGCAGTACTTC	CASSRQGHLSYEQYF
NA	TRBV5-4	TRBJ1-1	NA	13	TGTGCCAGCAGAACTAAGGAAAACACTGAAGCTTTCTTT	CASRTKENTEAFF
TRBD1	TRBV7-9	TRBJ1-1	NA	18	TGTGCCAGCAGCCCGATACTCAACACGGGACAGGAGAACACTGAAGCTTTCTTT	CASSPILNTGQENTEAFF
NA	TRBV5-1	TRBJ2-3	NA	14	TGCGCCAGCACCGGGGGGCAGAGCACAGATACGCAGTATTTT	CASTGGQSTDTQYF
NA	TRBV9	TRBJ2-1	few	15	TGTGCCAGCAGCGCCCCCGGGACCTCCTACAATGAGCAGTTCTTC	CASSAPGTSYNEQFF
NA	TRBV7-8	TRBJ1-6	few	15	TGTGCCAGCAGCTCCTCAGGGGTTGGTGGGTCACCCCTCCACTTT	CASSSSGVGGSPLHF
NA	TRBV2	TRBJ2-7	NA	13	TGTGCCAGTGCCCGGGACACAACCTACGAGCAGTACTTC	CASARDTTYEQYF
NA	TRBV30	TRBJ2-5	NA	14	TGTGCCTGGAGTGTTCAGGTTGTTGGGGCGACCCAGTACTTC	CAWSVQVVGATQYF
NA	TRBV23-1	TRBJ1-6	few	20	TGCGCCAGCAGTCAATGCCTGGCCGGGACATCGAGCTCCTATAATTCACCCCTCCACTTT	CASSQCLAGTSSSYNSPLHF
TRBD1	TRBV18	TRBJ1-2	NA	14	TGTGCCAGCTCACCCCGGGACAGCGCGGAGGGCTACACCTTC	CASSPRDSAEGYTF
TRBD1	TRBV6-5	TRBJ2-1	NA	15	TGTGCCAGCAGTGTTAATGGACAGGGTGCGTTTGAGCAGTTCTTC	CASSVNGQGAFEQFF
NA	TRBV30	TRBJ1-2	NA	12	TGTGCCTGGAGCAGGGGTAACTATGGCTACACCTTC	CAWSRGNYGYTF
TRBD1	TRBV28	TRBJ1-2	few	15	TGTGCCAGCAGTTGGAGCCAGGGGGCTAAAAGTGGCTACACCTTC	CASSWSQGAKSGYTF
TRBD1	TRBV29-1	TRBJ2-7	NA	11	TGCAGCGTCGGGACAGAATACGAGCAGTACTTC	CSVGTEYEQYF
NA	TRBV4-1	TRBJ2-7	NA	14	TGCGCCAGCAGCCAAGTACTAAACAGAGGAGAGCAGTACTTC	CASSQVLNRGEQYF
TRBD2	TRBV4-2	TRBJ2-3	NA	19	TGTGCCAGCAGCCAAGTATTGAGCGGGGGGGCAACCGGGACAGATACGCAGTATTTT	CASSQVLSGGATGTDTQYF
NA	TRBV5-1	TRBJ2-2	few	12	TGCGCCAGCAGCTTGGCCGGCGGGGAGCTGTTTTTT	CASSLAGGELFF
TRBD2	TRBV13	TRBJ2-5	NA	15	TGTGCCAGCAGCCCCTCAGCGGGGAGGCAAGAGACCCAGTACTTC	CASSPSAGRQETQYF
NA	TRBV29-1	TRBJ1-1	few	15	TGCAGCGTTGAAGACACGGGACGGGCGAACACTGAAGCTTTCTTT	CSVEDTGRANTEAFF
NA	TRBV30	TRBJ1-1	NA	13	TGTGCCTGGAGTACAGGACAGAACACTGAAGCTTTCTTT	CAWSTGQNTEAFF
TRBD1	TRBV15	TRBJ1-5	NA	15	TGTGCCACCAGCATCGGACAGGATAGCAATCAGCCCCAGCATTTT	CATSIGQDSNQPQHF
NA	TRBV29-1	TRBJ1-2	NA	11	TGCACGGGAGGGGACGATTATGGCTACACCTTC	CTGGDDYGYTF
NA	TRBV2	TRBJ2-2	NA	15	TGTGCCAGCAGTCGACTGGGACATAACACCGGGGAGCTGTTTTTT	CASSRLGHNTGELFF
TRBD1	TRBV18	TRBJ1-1	few	16	TGTGCCAGCTCACCCATGAGGGACAGCATGAACACTGAAGCTTTCTTT	CASSPMRDSMNTEAFF
NA	TRBV4-3	TRBJ1-5	few	15	TGCGCCAGCAGCCAAGATCATAAAGGCAATCAGCCCCAGCATTTT	CASSQDHKGNQPQHF
NA	TRBV20-1	TRBJ1-1	NA	11	TGCAGTGCTTCAAAAAACGGTGAAGCTTTCTTT	CSASKNGEAFF
NA	TRBV15	TRBJ2-5	NA	14	TGTGCCACCAGCAGAGACAGGACCCAAGAGACCCAGTACTTC	CATSRDRTQETQYF
NA	TRBV20-1	TRBJ2-5	few	11	TGCAGTGCTAACAGGCAAGAGACCCAGTACTTC	CSANRQETQYF
NA	TRBV6-5	TRBJ2-7	NA	15	TGTGCCAGCAGTTACCGCTTAATGGGATCCTACGAGCAGTACTTC	CASSYRLMGSYEQYF
NA	TRBV5-1	TRBJ1-5	few	14	TGCGCCAGCAGCTTACAGGGTAGGGGCCAGCCCCAGCATTTT	CASSLQGRGQPQHF
NA	TRBV30	TRBJ1-5	NA	13	TGTGCCTGGAACGGACAGCTTAATCAGCCCCAGCATTTT	CAWNGQLNQPQHF
NA	TRBV7-9	TRBJ1-5	NA	11	TGTGCCAGCAGCTCCACGGAAGCCCAGCATTTT	CASSSTEAQHF
NA	TRBV6-5	TRBJ2-1	NA	13	TGTGCCAGCAGTACCCCCCAGCGCAATGAGCAGTTCTTC	CASSTPQRNEQFF
NA	TRBV7-9	TRBJ1-1	NA	12	TGTGCCAGCAGCCCTAGAAACACTGAAGCTTTCTTT	CASSPRNTEAFF